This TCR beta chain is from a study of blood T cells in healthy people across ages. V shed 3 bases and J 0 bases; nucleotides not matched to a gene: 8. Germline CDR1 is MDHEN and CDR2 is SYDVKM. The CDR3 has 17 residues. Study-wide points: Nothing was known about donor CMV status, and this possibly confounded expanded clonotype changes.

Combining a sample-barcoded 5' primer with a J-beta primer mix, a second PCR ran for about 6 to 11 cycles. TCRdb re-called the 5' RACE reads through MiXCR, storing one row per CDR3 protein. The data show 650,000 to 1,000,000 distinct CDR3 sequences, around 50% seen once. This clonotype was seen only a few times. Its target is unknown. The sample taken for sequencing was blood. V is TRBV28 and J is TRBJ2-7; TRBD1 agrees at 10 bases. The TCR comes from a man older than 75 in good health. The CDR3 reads CASSLGTGAISSYEQYF. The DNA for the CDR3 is TGTGCCAGCAGTTTGGGGACAGGGGCCATCAGCTCCTACGAGCAGTACTTC.